This TCR beta chain was obtained from a study of shared clonotypes between healthy human individuals. Overall study: Participating donors consisted of two women and three men aged 18 to 49.

Clones were sequenced by immunoSEQ multiplex PCR, and TCRdb holds only the in-frame ones, with some missing. In the table there are fewer than 850,000 clones, 90% of which are singletons. The study enrolled healthy HIV-negative adults without recent acute infections or vaccinations as donors. Every donor, a Caucasian adult, lived in Nashville, Tennessee. Broader study findings: Investigators collected only blood, and repertoires in tissues likely differ.

Trimming took off 2 bases at V and 10 bases at J, with 15 bases between the two ends. The CDR3 length is 14 residues. Germline values: CDR1 ENHRY, CDR2 SYGVKD. To note about this clone: The antigen remains unidentified.

Source material: memory CD8+ T cells from PBMCs. Indicated subset: CD45RO+ cells pooled with CCR7-negative TemRA cells. The sequence came from a young man in good health. Some clones in this sample may be carry-over from other donors' samples. The rearrangement joins TRBV10-3 to TRBJ2-1; D not resolved. DNA of the CDR3: TGTGCCATCAGTGAGCAAGGGAAGAAGCTCGAGCAGTTCTTC. This encodes CAISEQGKKLEQFF.